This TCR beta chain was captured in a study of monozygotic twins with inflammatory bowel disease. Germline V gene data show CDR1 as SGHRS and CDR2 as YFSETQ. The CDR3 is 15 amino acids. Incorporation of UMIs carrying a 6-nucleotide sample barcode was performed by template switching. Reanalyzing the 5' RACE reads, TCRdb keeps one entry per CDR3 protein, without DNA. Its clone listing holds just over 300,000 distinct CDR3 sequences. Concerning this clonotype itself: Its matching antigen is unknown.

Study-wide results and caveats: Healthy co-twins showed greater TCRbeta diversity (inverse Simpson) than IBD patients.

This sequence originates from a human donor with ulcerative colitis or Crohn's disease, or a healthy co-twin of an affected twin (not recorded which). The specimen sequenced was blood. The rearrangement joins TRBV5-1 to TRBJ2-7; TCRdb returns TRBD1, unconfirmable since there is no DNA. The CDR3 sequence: CASSLELLGRDEQYF.